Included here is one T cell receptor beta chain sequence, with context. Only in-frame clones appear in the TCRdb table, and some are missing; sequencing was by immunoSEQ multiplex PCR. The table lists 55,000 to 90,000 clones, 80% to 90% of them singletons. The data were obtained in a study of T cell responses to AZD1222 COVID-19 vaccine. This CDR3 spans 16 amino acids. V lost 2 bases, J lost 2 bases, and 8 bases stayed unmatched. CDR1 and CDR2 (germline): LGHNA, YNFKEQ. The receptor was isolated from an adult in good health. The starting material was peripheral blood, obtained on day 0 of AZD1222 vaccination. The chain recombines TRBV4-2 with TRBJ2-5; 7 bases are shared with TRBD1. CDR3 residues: CASSQTGTVLQETQYF. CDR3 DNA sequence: TGTGCCAGCAGCCAAACCGGGACAGTCCTTCAAGAGACCCAGTACTTC.